This TCR beta chain was identified in a study of cytomegalovirus exposure and HLA in healthy donors. A word on this clone: Its target is unknown.

Broader study findings: Segments of the TCR beta V type were, in most cases, productive about 87% or about 30% of the time in an earlier analysis. A later analysis linked a missense variant in DCLRE1C to the trimming of TCR beta V and J genes.

PCR involved 60 Vbeta and 13 Jbeta primers. Here immunoSEQ multiplex PCR was the method, and the copy in TCRdb shows in-frame clones only, minus some. Of 90,000 or so clones listed, roughly 82% are singletons. The trim removed 3 bases at V and 7 bases at J, leaving 9 bases unmatched. Germline V gene data show CDR1 as SGHNT and CDR2 as YENEEA. This CDR3 is 16 amino acids long. The chain combines TRBV11-3 with TRBJ2-1, with 10 bases that match TRBD2. Sequencing was performed on PBMCs. This TCR was recovered from a man aged 30 to 45 in good health and CMV-seropositive. In nucleotides, the CDR3 is TGTGCCAGCAGCTTCGAGGCTAGCGGGAGAAGGAATGAGCAGTTCTTC. Encoded protein: CASSFEASGRRNEQFF.